This T cell receptor beta chain was found in a study of persistence of HIV-infected CD4 T cells. Note on this clone: Its specificity is not known.

Sequencing used immunoSEQ version 4 in survey mode. Generated by immunoSEQ multiplex PCR, the TCRdb table keeps only in-frame clones and is missing some. This sample has about 40,000 clones, with around three quarters found just once. The CDR3 consists of 13 residues. Germline V gene data show CDR1 as SGHVS and CDR2 as FNYEAQ. The ends were cut back, 0 bases at V and 9 bases at J, with 9 bases in the middle. Overlapping HIV-1 Gag 15-mer peptides at 0.85 to 1 ug per peptide per mL were used. CD40L-negative CD69-negative CD45RO-high memory CD4+ T cells were sorted as populations depleted of antigen-responding cells. Donors were HIV-1-infected adults who began suppressive ART during chronic infection. For at least 4 years, plasma HIV-1 RNA was undetectable (<50 copies/mL). CD8-depleted PBMCs were stimulated 15 to 20 hours with anti-CD28/CD49d costimulation, CD40-blocking antibody and enfuvirtide. General observations from the study: Degenerate expanded CDR3beta sequences were enriched among CMV- and Gag-responding cells.

Sequenced here: CD4+ T cells sorted from PBMCs after approximately 19-hour stimulation, sampled from a patient who received antiretroviral therapy. This clonotype was sampled from an adult man with HIV who was CMV-seropositive. The chain links TRBV7-6 to TRBJ2-1; D may be TRBD2 (5 bases). The CDR3 sequence is CASSLARGGEQFF. CDR3 nucleotide sequence: TGTGCCAGCAGCTTAGCGAGAGGAGGTGAGCAGTTCTTC.